This T cell receptor beta chain emerged from a study of cytomegalovirus exposure and HLA in healthy donors. With 60 Vbeta and 13 Jbeta primers, the PCR was carried out. Generated by immunoSEQ multiplex PCR, the TCRdb table keeps only in-frame clones and is missing some. The sample comprises over 70,000 clones, around four fifths of which are singletons, and nearly 2.5% rests with the top ten. The receptor was derived from a male donor in good health and CMV-seropositive. Sequencing input: PBMCs.

CDR3 sequence reads: CASSEAGGLKAFF. Written as DNA, the CDR3 is TGTGCCAGCAGTGAAGCAGGCGGCCTTAAGGCTTTCTTT. The V call is TRBV6-1, the J call TRBJ1-1; no definite D call. Germline CDR1 MNHNS, CDR2 SASEGT. The CDR3 extends over 13 amino acids. Trimming took off 0 bases at V and 11 bases at J, with 13 bases between the two ends.